Detailed here is one T cell receptor (beta chain). Its antigen is still unknown. The sample is drawn from a study of T cells in Graves' hyperthyroidism and ophthalmopathy. Study at large: Peripheral blood collection took place at initial diagnosis, before any treatment.

General study findings and limits: Ophthalmopathy, which appeared later, was predicted by the model a median about 6 months before onset.

Clinical symptoms, serum thyroxine and TRAb, thyroid ultrasound and orbital computed tomography were used for the diagnoses. From under 12 ml of fresh peripheral blood, PBMCs were isolated. The germline V gene has CDR1 LNHDA and CDR2 SQIVND (reference sequence). This CDR3 is 19 amino acids long. Trimming took 6 bases from V and 7 from J; bases not matched to a gene: 22. The source material, RNA transcripts, was used to amplify TCR beta CDR3 regions. First-round RT-PCR targeting the TCR CDR3 was performed with the HTBI primer set. In TCRdb, the multiplex PCR reads were re-called with MiXCR into one record per CDR3 protein. The sample consists of some 570,000 distinct CDR3 sequences, 14% of them appearing once.

Sequences were obtained from blood. The clonotype was recovered from a young woman with Graves' ophthalmopathy. This sequence joins TRBV19 and TRBJ1-5, with 9 positions matching TRBD1. The CDR3 bases are TGTGCCAGTAGCGGATATTGGGACAGGGAAGAGAGAGTCTCCCAGCCCCAGCATTTT. Its protein product is CASSGYWDREERVSQPQHF.